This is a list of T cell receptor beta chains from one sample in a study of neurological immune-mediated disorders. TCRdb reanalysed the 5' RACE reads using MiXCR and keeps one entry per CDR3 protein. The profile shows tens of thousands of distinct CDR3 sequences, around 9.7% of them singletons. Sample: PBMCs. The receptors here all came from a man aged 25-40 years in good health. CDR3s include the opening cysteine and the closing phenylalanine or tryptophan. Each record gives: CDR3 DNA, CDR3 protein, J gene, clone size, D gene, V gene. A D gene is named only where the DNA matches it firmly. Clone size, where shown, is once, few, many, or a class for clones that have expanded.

cdr3_nt: TGTGCCAGCAGTCTAGGACTGGGTGAGCAGTTCTTC
cdr3_aa: CASSLGLGEQFF
j_call: TRBJ2-1
clone_size: many
d_call: NA
v_call: TRBV27

cdr3_nt: TGTGCCAGCAGCTTAGGTCCGGGGAACACTGAAGCTTTCTTT
cdr3_aa: CASSLGPGNTEAFF
j_call: TRBJ1-1
clone_size: many
d_call: NA
v_call: TRBV7-8

cdr3_nt: TGTGCCAGCAGCTTAAGCGGGGGTGGCAATCAGCCCCAGCATTTT
cdr3_aa: CASSLSGGGNQPQHF
j_call: TRBJ1-5
clone_size: many
d_call: NA
v_call: TRBV7-6

cdr3_nt: TGTGCCATCAGGGGAGTCTACGAGCAGTACTTC
cdr3_aa: CAIRGVYEQYF
j_call: TRBJ2-7
clone_size: many
d_call: NA
v_call: TRBV10-3

cdr3_nt: TGCAGTGCTAGTCCCGACGGCTACGAGCAGTACTTC
cdr3_aa: CSASPDGYEQYF
j_call: TRBJ2-7
clone_size: many
d_call: NA
v_call: TRBV20-1

cdr3_nt: TGCGCCAGCAGCTTGGCTCCAGGGGGCGATGAAGCTTTCTTT
cdr3_aa: CASSLAPGGDEAFF
j_call: TRBJ1-1
clone_size: many
d_call: TRBD1
v_call: TRBV5-1

cdr3_nt: TGTGCCAGCAGTTTATCGGTCGGGGAGCTGTTTTTT
cdr3_aa: CASSLSVGELFF
j_call: TRBJ2-2
clone_size: few
d_call: NA
v_call: TRBV28

cdr3_nt: TGCAGTGCTAGAGATCAGGGCTACCAAGAGACCCAGTACTTC
cdr3_aa: CSARDQGYQETQYF
j_call: TRBJ2-5
clone_size: few
d_call: NA
v_call: TRBV20-1

cdr3_nt: TGTGCCAGCAGCTATTGGGGTGACACGGGACAAGAGACCCAGTACTTC
cdr3_aa: CASSYWGDTGQETQYF
j_call: TRBJ2-5
clone_size: few
d_call: NA
v_call: TRBV5-8

cdr3_nt: TGCGCCAGCAGCTTGGTGCCGGGGTTGGTCTCTGGGGCCAACGTCCTGACTTTC
cdr3_aa: CASSLVPGLVSGANVLTF
j_call: TRBJ2-6
clone_size: many
d_call: NA
v_call: TRBV5-1

cdr3_nt: TGTGCCACCAGTGACTTCGGGGCTAGCGGGATAGACACAGATACGCAGTATTTT
cdr3_aa: CATSDFGASGIDTDTQYF
j_call: TRBJ2-3
clone_size: NA
d_call: TRBD2
v_call: TRBV24-1

cdr3_nt: TGTGCCATCAGCTTAAAGAGGGGCGCGGTGAATGATCAGTTCTTC
cdr3_aa: CAISLKRGAVNDQFF
j_call: TRBJ2-1
clone_size: NA
d_call: NA
v_call: TRBV7-9

cdr3_nt: TGTGCCAGCGGGGGGGGGACTAGCGGGCCCAGAGGGGAGACCCAGTACTTC
cdr3_aa: CASGGGTSGPRGETQYF
j_call: TRBJ2-5
clone_size: NA
d_call: TRBD2
v_call: TRBV6-1

cdr3_nt: TGTGCCAGCAGCTTAGCGTTGGGACTAGATCGGGCCGGGTCCTACGAGCAGTACTTC
cdr3_aa: CASSLALGLDRAGSYEQYF
j_call: TRBJ2-7
clone_size: many
d_call: TRBD2
v_call: TRBV7-9

cdr3_nt: TGCGCCAGCAGTGAGGTCAAGCAAGAGACCCAGTACTTC
cdr3_aa: CASSEVKQETQYF
j_call: TRBJ2-5
clone_size: many
d_call: NA
v_call: TRBV10-1

cdr3_nt: TGTGCCATCACCCGGACAGGGGGAGTTGAGCAGTACTTC
cdr3_aa: CAITRTGGVEQYF
j_call: TRBJ2-7
clone_size: many
d_call: TRBD1
v_call: TRBV10-3

cdr3_nt: TGCAGTGCTTCCACGGGGAGGCACACTGAAGCTTTCTTT
cdr3_aa: CSASTGRHTEAFF
j_call: TRBJ1-1
clone_size: many
d_call: NA
v_call: TRBV20-1

cdr3_nt: TGCAGTGCTAGTACGGTAAGGGAGATTGGTGAGCAGTTCTTC
cdr3_aa: CSASTVREIGEQFF
j_call: TRBJ2-1
clone_size: many
d_call: NA
v_call: TRBV20-1

cdr3_nt: TGTGCCAGCAGTGAACTTGGAGAGACCTACGAGCAGTACTTC
cdr3_aa: CASSELGETYEQYF
j_call: TRBJ2-7
clone_size: many
d_call: NA
v_call: TRBV6-1

cdr3_nt: TGTGCCAGCAGCTTATTAGCCGGTAGCAATGAGCAGTTCTTC
cdr3_aa: CASSLLAGSNEQFF
j_call: TRBJ2-1
clone_size: many
d_call: NA
v_call: TRBV7-8

cdr3_nt: TGCGCCAGCAGCGGCCAAACAGGGTCCGGCACAGATACGCAGTATTTT
cdr3_aa: CASSGQTGSGTDTQYF
j_call: TRBJ2-3
clone_size: many
d_call: NA
v_call: TRBV5-1

cdr3_nt: TGTGCCAGCAGTTTCGGAGCGGGAGGCAACGAGCAGTACTTC
cdr3_aa: CASSFGAGGNEQYF
j_call: TRBJ2-7
clone_size: many
d_call: TRBD2
v_call: TRBV12-3/TRBV12-4

cdr3_nt: TGCGCCAGCAGCGGGGCGCAGGCCACTGAAGCTTTCTTT
cdr3_aa: CASSGAQATEAFF
j_call: TRBJ1-1
clone_size: many
d_call: NA
v_call: TRBV5-1

cdr3_nt: TGCGCCAGCAGCTCCCCTAGGGCCAAAAACATTCAGTACTTC
cdr3_aa: CASSSPRAKNIQYF
j_call: TRBJ2-4
clone_size: many
d_call: NA
v_call: TRBV5-1

cdr3_nt: TGCGCCAGCAGCTTGGGGCCTACTAGCGGAAGCTCCTACGAGCAGTACTTC
cdr3_aa: CASSLGPTSGSSYEQYF
j_call: TRBJ2-7
clone_size: many
d_call: TRBD2
v_call: TRBV5-1

cdr3_nt: TGTGCCAGCAGTTCCCTCCCGGCAGGGCTCGACGGCTACACCTTC
cdr3_aa: CASSSLPAGLDGYTF
j_call: TRBJ1-2
clone_size: many
d_call: NA
v_call: TRBV6-5

cdr3_nt: TGCAGCGCTAATGGACTAGCGGGAGGGCCCGACTACAATGAGCAGTTCTTC
cdr3_aa: CSANGLAGGPDYNEQFF
j_call: TRBJ2-1
clone_size: many
d_call: TRBD2
v_call: TRBV29-1

cdr3_nt: TGCGCCAGCAGCTTGACGACAGGGTACGAGCAGTACTTC
cdr3_aa: CASSLTTGYEQYF
j_call: TRBJ2-7
clone_size: many
d_call: TRBD1
v_call: TRBV5-1

cdr3_nt: TGCGCCAGCAGCTCGATTAGCGGGGCCTACAATGAGCAGTTCTTC
cdr3_aa: CASSSISGAYNEQFF
j_call: TRBJ2-1
clone_size: many
d_call: TRBD2
v_call: TRBV5-1

cdr3_nt: TGTGCCAGCAGCCAAGCCTGGAGGAGCTCCTACAATGAGCAGTTCTTC
cdr3_aa: CASSQAWRSSYNEQFF
j_call: TRBJ2-1
clone_size: many
d_call: NA
v_call: TRBV14

cdr3_nt: TGCGCCAGCAGCTTGGGACTAGAAGAGTGGTACTTC
cdr3_aa: CASSLGLEEWYF
j_call: TRBJ2-7
clone_size: many
d_call: NA
v_call: TRBV5-1

cdr3_nt: TGCAGTGCTAGAGATGCAGGGGGCCTCACTGAAGCTTTCTTT
cdr3_aa: CSARDAGGLTEAFF
j_call: TRBJ1-1
clone_size: many
d_call: TRBD1
v_call: TRBV20-1

cdr3_nt: TGTGCCAGCAGTCGTATTGCCGGGAGACACGAGCAGTACTTC
cdr3_aa: CASSRIAGRHEQYF
j_call: TRBJ2-7
clone_size: many
d_call: NA
v_call: TRBV11-2

cdr3_nt: TGTGCCACCAGTGATGCCGGGGGCACAGATACGCAGTATTTT
cdr3_aa: CATSDAGGTDTQYF
j_call: TRBJ2-3
clone_size: many
d_call: NA
v_call: TRBV24-1

cdr3_nt: TGTGCCAGCAGCGTAGTGGGACAGGGCCACACCGGGGAGCTGTTTTTT
cdr3_aa: CASSVVGQGHTGELFF
j_call: TRBJ2-2
clone_size: many
d_call: TRBD1
v_call: TRBV9